This entry lists 18 T cell receptor beta chains sequenced from one sample in a study of shared clonotypes between healthy human individuals. Clones were read by immunoSEQ multiplex PCR, and TCRdb kept only the in-frame ones, dropping some. The repertoire holds about 2.4 million clones, with over 85% as singletons. The specimen sequenced was naive CD4+ T cells from PBMCs. Subset given: CD45RA+ positively selected. The receptors come from a man between 18 and 29 years old in good health. Some clones in this sample may be carry-over from other donors' samples.

Written as DNA, the CDR3 is TGTGCCAGCAGCTTCCTTAGCGGGAGTCCGGGGAGTGAGCAGTTCTTC. Amino acids: CASSFLSGSPGSEQFF. This chain links TRBV7-6 with TRBJ2-1, with TRBD2 identical over 9 bases. V shed 3 bases and J 9 bases; nucleotides not matched to a gene: 12. This CDR3 is 16 amino acids long. Germline lookup yields CDR1 SGHVS and CDR2 FNYEAQ.

Points on this clone: The same CDR3 can be traced to other DNA sequences in this sample. The chain combines TRBV5-4 with TRBJ1-4; D may be TRBD1 (5 bases). Germline CDR1 reads SGHNT; CDR2 reads YYREEE (reference sequence). V lost 1 base, J lost 6 bases, and 10 bases lay in between. CDR3 size: 14 residues. In DNA form, the CDR3 reads TGTGCCAGCAGCTTGTGGCAGGGTGATGAAAAACTGTTTTTT. This gives the protein CASSLWQGDEKLFF.

With respect to this clone: Other DNA variants within this sample encode the same CDR3. The V and J genes are TRBV5-4 and TRBJ1-5; no clear D. CDR3 length: 13 residues. V was trimmed by 5 bases and J by 1 base, leaving 7 bases between them. Germline CDR1 reads SGHNT; CDR2 reads YYREEE (reference sequence). CDR3 DNA: TGTGCCAGCAGTCTGGACAGCAATCAGCCCCAGCATTTT. It codes for CASSLDSNQPQHF.

V is TRBV6-6 and J is TRBJ2-1, with D tentatively TRBD1 (5 bases). The germline gives CDR1 MNHNY, CDR2 SVGAGI (reference sequence). This CDR3 comprises 15 residues. V was trimmed by 6 bases and J by 6 bases, leaving 18 bases between them. CDR3 amino acids: CASRGSGFGANEQFF. Here the CDR3 DNA reads TGTGCCAGCAGGGGATCTGGGTTTGGGGCCAATGAGCAGTTCTTC.

About this clone itself: Other nucleotide sequences from this sample produce the same CDR3. V and J are TRBV27 and TRBJ1-6; D remains unclear. This CDR3 is 12 amino acids long. V lost 6 bases and J 0 bases, leaving 0 bases between the germline ends. Germline CDR1 reads MNHEY; CDR2 reads SMNVEV (reference sequence). DNA of the CDR3: TGTGCCAGCAGCTCCTATAATTCACCCCTCCACTTT. It codes for CASSSYNSPLHF.

The rearrangement joins TRBV10-3 to TRBJ2-1; 7 bases align to TRBD2. This CDR3 is built from 15 residues. V was pared by 4 bases and J by 7 bases, with 10 bases of the junction left unmatched. The germline gives CDR1 ENHRY, CDR2 SYGVKD. The chain's CDR3 is CAISGRTSIPNEQFF. In DNA form, the CDR3 reads TGTGCCATCAGTGGCCGGACTAGTATTCCGAATGAGCAGTTCTTC.

The chain employs TRBV28 and TRBJ2-7, with 9 bases aligning to TRBD2. The CDR3 covers 16 residues. From germline, CDR1 is MDHEN and CDR2 SYDVKM. V was clipped by 1 base and J by 6 bases; unmatched bases: 10. CDR3: CASSLSLAGGPLEQYF. The CDR3 bases are TGTGCCAGCAGTTTATCCTTGGCGGGGGGGCCTCTCGAGCAGTACTTC.

The count of this clone is one. The V and J genes are TRBV19 and TRBJ2-5; D is perhaps TRBD1 (5 bases). This CDR3 has 18 amino acids. Germline assignment: CDR1 LNHDA and CDR2 SQIVND (reference sequence). V was clipped by 4 bases and J by 0 bases, with 21 bases between them. CDR3 region: CASSNQASLPGNQETQYF. The CDR3 nucleotides are TGTGCCAGTAGTAACCAGGCTTCCCTTCCAGGGAACCAAGAGACCCAGTACTTC.

This clone was recorded a few times. The CDR3 loop reads CASSRGDRGPGQPQHF. DNA of the CDR3: TGCGCCAGCAGTCGCGGGGACAGGGGGCCCGGTCAGCCCCAGCATTTT. The rearrangement uses TRBV4-1 and TRBJ1-5, with 12 bases matching TRBD1. CDR1 is MGHRA and CDR2 is YSYEKL in the germline V gene. This CDR3 has 16 residues. Trimming removed 6 bases from V and 6 bases from J; junction bases left unmatched: 9.

The chain joins TRBV5-1 to TRBJ1-4, with a possible D match to TRBD1 (6 bases). There are 16 residues in the CDR3. The germline V and J ends were trimmed by 1 base and 4 bases, with 14 bases remaining between them. Germline V gene data show CDR1 as SGHRS and CDR2 as YFSETQ. The CDR3 protein is CASSLFGGADNEKLFF. The CDR3 region has the DNA TGCGCCAGCAGCTTGTTTGGGGGGGCGGATAATGAAAAACTGTTTTTT.

The count of this clone is one. This sample includes further DNA sequences coding for the same CDR3. The CDR3 DNA sequence: TGCGCCAGCAGCAACGACAGGGGGTTAAACACTGAAGCTTTCTTT. Translation: CASSNDRGLNTEAFF. The chain recombines TRBV5-1 with TRBJ1-1, with 9 positions matching TRBD1. Looked up from germline, CDR1 is SGHRS and CDR2 is YFSETQ. With 4 bases clipped from V and 2 bases from J, the junction kept 6 bases outside the gene matches. The CDR3 runs to 15 residues.

The genes are TRBV7-2 and TRBJ2-5, with 7 nucleotides matching TRBD2. V gave up 5 bases and J gave up 4 bases; unmatched junction bases: 10. Germline values: CDR1 SGHTA, CDR2 FQGNSA. The CDR3 runs to 15 residues. CDR3 in amino acids: CASSLWGEGAETQYF. The CDR3 DNA follows: TGTGCCAGCAGCCTCTGGGGGGAGGGAGCAGAGACCCAGTACTTC.

The chain couples TRBV27 to TRBJ2-1; D not certain. The germline V gene encodes CDR1 MNHEY and CDR2 SMNVEV (reference sequence). The CDR3 sequence is 18 residues long. Trimming stripped 4 bases from V and 0 bases from J, with 19 bases between. The CDR3 nucleotides are TGTGCCAGCAGTTCTGCGTTAAAGGCGGTTAGCTCCTACAATGAGCAGTTCTTC. It translates to CASSSALKAVSSYNEQFF.

V is TRBV9 and J is TRBJ1-1; the D is unclear. This CDR3 contains 13 residues. V was clipped by 1 base and J by 0 bases, with 4 bases between them. Germline-derived CDR1 and CDR2 are SGDLS and YYNGEE. CDR3 coding DNA: TGTGCCAGCAGCGTAAGGATGAACACTGAAGCTTTCTTT. It yields the protein CASSVRMNTEAFF.

This sequence joins TRBV28 and TRBJ1-1; D remains unclear. V was cut by 7 bases and J by 2 bases, with 5 bases left in between. The germline V gene has CDR1 MDHEN and CDR2 SYDVKM. The length of the CDR3 is 11 residues. In DNA, the CDR3 is TGTGCCAGCATATCCAACACTGAAGCTTTCTTT. It is translated as CASISNTEAFF.

The rearrangement links TRBV29-1 to TRBJ2-4, with 7 bases aligning to TRBD1. This CDR3 is built from 15 residues. Losses at the gene ends were 0 bases for V and 1 base for J; bases not matched to a gene: 3. Germline CDR1 is SQVTM and CDR2 is ANQGSEA. The CDR3, as DNA: TGCAGCGTTGAAGATACAGGGGTTGCCAAAAACATTCAGTACTTC. Its protein is CSVEDTGVAKNIQYF.

About this clone: The germline gene is not matched at one end of the junction; a read error may be the cause. The CDR3 reads CASSLAGQGAYEQYF. CDR3 in DNA: TGTGCCAGCAGCTTAGCGGGACAGGGGGCCTATGAGCAGTACTTC. J is TRBJ2-7 and V is TRBV7-2, with 12 bases aligning to TRBD1. The CDR3 has 15 amino acids. Per germline, CDR1 SGHTA and CDR2 FQGNSA.

The rearrangement joins TRBV6-5 to TRBJ2-7, with 8 bases lining up with TRBD2. The junction had 9 bases not matched to a gene; V was cut back by 3 bases and J by 5 bases. The CDR3 contains 15 residues. Looked up from germline, CDR1 is MNHEY and CDR2 is SVGAGI. CDR3 DNA sequence: TGTGCCAGCAGTTATATCGGCGGGAGGAGGGACGAGCAGTACTTC. Residues: CASSYIGGRRDEQYF.